This T cell receptor (beta chain) is from a study of PD-L1 blockade in urothelial cancer. Study overall: Male patients with bladder-origin urothelial cancer numbered most of the 29.

The CDR3 totals 15 residues. Germline CDR1 reads LNHNV; CDR2 reads YYDKDF (reference sequence). The V and J ends lost 6 bases and 7 bases, in that order; junction bases with no gene match: 9. Time point given: peripheral blood 6 weeks after treatment start. The study enrolled patients with locally advanced or metastatic urothelial carcinoma. Each patient gave between 1 and 8 samples of peripheral blood mononuclear cells, which were collected pretreatment and during treatment. Generated by immunoSEQ multiplex PCR, the TCRdb table keeps only in-frame clones and is missing some. The data contain fewer than 90,000 clones, under 95% of them singletons.

The chain has TRBV15 and TRBJ1-3; TRBD1 matches 10 bases. Sequences were derived from PBMCs, sampled around atezolizumab (anti-PD-L1) treatment. This clonotype was obtained from a woman of 80 years or more with urothelial cancer. The CDR3 region is CATSLDRGEFNTIYF. DNA of the CDR3: TGTGCCACCAGTTTGGACAGGGGGGAATTTAACACCATATATTTT.